The next 27 T cell receptor beta chains were all read from a single sample in a study of cytomegalovirus exposure and HLA in healthy donors. 60 Vbeta and 13 Jbeta primers were used in PCR. The protocol was immunoSEQ multiplex PCR, while the TCRdb copy is restricted to in-frame clones and leaves out a portion. The sample contains about 150,000 clones, about 85% of which appear only once. The sample taken for sequencing was PBMCs. These receptors all stem from a boy aged 2 to 10 in good health and CMV-seronegative.

The J gene is TRBJ1-2, the V gene TRBV30; D ambiguous. CDR1 and CDR2 from the germline V gene are GTSNPN and SVGIG (reference sequence). The CDR3 has 12 residues. Trimming cost V 1 base and J 7 bases, with 10 bases left between them. The CDR3, as DNA: TGTGCCTGGAGTGAAGCTTCCGGTGGCTACACCTTC. Translated, it gives CAWSEASGGYTF.

Points on this clone: The sample has other DNA sequences that encode this CDR3 too. The chain employs TRBV10-3 and TRBJ2-7, with D possibly matching TRBD1 (5 bases). This CDR3 contains 11 residues. The germline gives CDR1 ENHRY, CDR2 SYGVKD. Trimming stripped 8 bases from V and 2 bases from J, with 7 bases between. In nucleotides, the CDR3 is TGTGCCATCGGGGCTGCCTACGAGCAGTACTTC. Translating it yields CAIGAAYEQYF.

The chain couples TRBV11-3 to TRBJ2-1; maybe TRBD2 (7 bases). This CDR3 spans 16 amino acids. The V and J ends lost 0 bases and 9 bases respectively, with 18 bases between them. CDR1 SGHNT and CDR2 YENEEA come from the germline V gene. CDR3 sequence (DNA): TGTGCCAGCAGCTTAGATCTTGGGGGGGGCCAGGGTGAGCAGTTCTTC. Amino acid sequence: CASSLDLGGGQGEQFF.

This clone came up once. This rearrangement joins TRBV7-8 to TRBJ1-1, with D possibly TRBD1 on 6 matching bases. Germline lookup yields CDR1 SGHVS and CDR2 FQNEAQ. CDR3 size: 14 residues. The V and J ends lost 3 bases and 0 bases respectively, with 8 bases between them. CDR3 nucleotides: TGTGCCAGCAGCTTTGGACAGATGAACACTGAAGCTTTCTTT. This encodes CASSFGQMNTEAFF. Variable domain in full (rest from reference TRBV7-8 and TRBJ1-1): GAGVSQSPRYKVAKRGQDVALRCDPISGHVSLFWYQQALGQGPEFLTYFQNEAQLDKSGLPSDRFFAERPEGSVSTLKIQRTQQEDSAVYLCASSFGQMNTEAFFGQGTRLTVV.

The chain uses TRBV6-5 and TRBJ1-6; no definite D call. The CDR3 is 15 amino acids. Germline V gives CDR1 MNHEY, CDR2 SVGAGI. Trimming removed 2 bases at V and 8 bases at J, with 13 bases between. In DNA form, the CDR3 reads TGTGCCAGCAGTTACATCGGGGAAGAATATTCACCCCTCCACTTT. Its translation is CASSYIGEEYSPLHF.

The rearrangement links TRBV6-5 to TRBJ1-1; D gene uncertain. CDR3 length: 13 residues. Trimming cost V 2 bases and J 6 bases, with 10 bases left between them. The germline V gene has CDR1 MNHEY and CDR2 SVGAGI. CDR3 amino acids: CASSYAGSPEAFF. The CDR3 DNA follows: TGTGCCAGCAGTTACGCGGGAAGCCCTGAAGCTTTCTTT.

This clone was detected a few times. This rearrangement joins TRBV6-1 to TRBJ2-7; 7 bases line up with TRBD1. Germline V CDR1 and CDR2: MNHNS, SASEGT. V gave up 6 bases and J gave up 1 base; unmatched junction bases: 6. The CDR3 covers 14 residues. The DNA for the CDR3 is TGTGCCAGCAGCCCAAGGGGGCAGTCCTACGAGCAGTACGTC. It codes for CASSPRGQSYEQYV.

The rearrangement uses TRBV11-3 and TRBJ2-1, with D perhaps TRBD2 (5 bases). Looked up from germline, CDR1 is SGHNT and CDR2 is YENEEA. The CDR3 consists of 16 residues. With 4 bases removed from V and 9 bases from J, the gap between germline ends came to 22 bases. This chain's CDR3 is CASSSFPTTSVGEQFF. DNA of the CDR3: TGTGCCAGCAGCTCATTTCCGACTACCTCTGTTGGTGAGCAGTTCTTC.

The V gene is TRBV19, the J gene TRBJ2-6, with 7 positions matching TRBD1. V dropped 3 bases and J dropped 3; count of bases not matched to a gene: 2. There are 15 residues in the CDR3. Germline V CDR1 and CDR2: LNHDA, SQIVND (reference sequence). The CDR3 is CASSMTGSGANVLTF. The CDR3 nucleotides read TGTGCCAGTAGTATGACAGGGAGTGGGGCCAACGTCCTGACTTTC.

The J gene is TRBJ2-7, the V gene TRBV7-9; 7 bases match TRBD2. V shed 4 bases, J shed 3 bases, and the junction held 9 bases outside the gene matches. The germline V gene has CDR1 SEHNR and CDR2 FQNEAQ (reference sequence). This CDR3 spans 15 amino acids. CDR3 in DNA: TGTGCCAGCAGCTCTTCGGGACTATCAGACTACGAGCAGTACTTC. Translation gives CASSSSGLSDYEQYF.

This clone was seen more than once but under ten times. The rearrangement joins TRBV5-4 to TRBJ1-3; TRBD1 agrees at 10 bases. Trimming cost V 4 bases and J 1 base; bases outside gene matches: 8. CDR3 size: 17 residues. Looked up from germline, CDR1 is SGHNT and CDR2 is YYREEE (reference sequence). The CDR3 coding sequence is TGTGCCAGCAGCCCGACCGGGACAGGGGTTTCTGGAAACACCATATATTTT. This codes for CASSPTGTGVSGNTIYF.

This clone was observed once. The genes are TRBV29-1 and TRBJ2-7; TRBD1 matches at 7 bases. The CDR3 is 12 amino acids. Trimming at V came to 6 bases and at J to 4 bases, leaving 6 bases not matched to a gene. CDR1 and CDR2 (germline): SQVTM, ANQGSEA. In DNA, the CDR3 is TGCAGCGTCGGGGACAGTCGATACGAGCAGTACGTC. It yields the protein CSVGDSRYEQYV.

This clone was seen a few times. This chain links TRBV2 with TRBJ2-5; 8 bases are shared with TRBD2. V was clipped by 8 bases and J by 5 bases; unmatched bases: 13. Germline V gives CDR1 SNHLY, CDR2 FYNNEI. This CDR3 is built from 15 residues. The CDR3 protein is CASSNYGRAGETQYF. The CDR3 coding sequence is TGTGCCAGCTCTAATTACGGGAGGGCCGGGGAGACCCAGTACTTC. The entire variable domain, with the rest obtained from reference TRBV2 and TRBJ2-5, is as follows: EPEVTQTPSHQVTQMGQEVILRCVPISNHLYFYWYRQILGQKVEFLVSFYNNEISEKSEIFDDQFSVERPDGSNFTLKIRSTKLEDSAMYFCASSNYGRAGETQYFGPGTRLLVL.

The gene calls are TRBV7-9 and TRBJ1-2; 7 bases are a match to TRBD1. The V gene end was trimmed by 5 bases and the J gene end by 3 bases; junction bases not matched to a gene: 3. The germline gives CDR1 SEHNR, CDR2 FQNEAQ (reference sequence). The CDR3 runs 13 residues. The CDR3 DNA follows: TGTGCCAGCAGCCCCCAGGGGGACTATGGCTACACCTTC. This sequence encodes CASSPQGDYGYTF.

The genes are TRBV11-2 and TRBJ1-2, with 8 bases aligning to TRBD1. The junction had 16 bases not matched to a gene; V was cut back by 6 bases and J by 4 bases. Germline loops: CDR1 SGHAT, CDR2 FQNNGV. This CDR3 region has 17 residues. The CDR3 coding sequence is TGTGCCAGCAGGGCCCTTAGGACAGGGTTAGCTATCTATGGCTACACCTTC. It yields the protein CASRALRTGLAIYGYTF. The variable domain in full, completed from reference TRBV11-2 and TRBJ1-2, reads EAGVAQSPRYKIIEKRQSVAFWCNPISGHATLYWYQQILGQGPKLLIQFQNNGVVDDSQLPKDRFSAERLKGVDSTLKIQPAKLEDSAVYLCASRALRTGLAIYGYTFGSGTRLTVV.

This chain joins TRBV5-1 and TRBJ1-3; D possibly corresponds to TRBD1 (5 bases). Germline CDR1 is SGHRS and CDR2 is YFSETQ. V lost 4 bases to trimming and J lost 0 bases, with 11 bases between them. This CDR3 has 15 residues. In nucleotides, the CDR3 is TGCGCCAGCAGCGTCGGACAATCCTCTGGAAACACCATATATTTT. It yields the protein CASSVGQSSGNTIYF. The full variable domain, rest sourced from reference TRBV5-1 and TRBJ1-3, is KAGVTQTPRYLIKTRGQQVTLSCSPISGHRSVSWYQQTPGQGLQFLFEYFSETQRNKGNFPGRFSGRQFSNSRSEMNVSTLELGDSALYLCASSVGQSSGNTIYFGEGSWLTVV.

The J gene is TRBJ2-5, the V gene TRBV27, with TRBD2 as a possible D gene (6 bases). Trimming left V 2 bases short and J 3 bases short, with 10 bases between. CDR3 length: 14 amino acids. Germline V gene lookup returns CDR1 MNHEY and CDR2 SMNVEV (reference sequence). CDR3 sequence: CASSLVRGEETQYF. The CDR3 region has the DNA TGTGCCAGCAGTTTAGTGCGCGGGGAAGAGACCCAGTACTTC.

The chain is built from TRBV28 and TRBJ2-7; 7 nucleotides line up with TRBD1. This CDR3 has 13 amino acids. Germline lookup yields CDR1 MDHEN and CDR2 SYDVKM. V shed 6 bases, J shed 4 bases, and the junction held 6 bases outside the gene matches. CDR3 coding DNA: TGTGCCAGCAGGTTGACAGGGAAGTACGAGCAGTACTTC. It yields the protein CASRLTGKYEQYF.

This rearrangement joins TRBV6-6 to TRBJ2-2; tentatively, D is TRBD1 (6 bases). CDR1 MNHNY and CDR2 SVGAGI come from the germline V gene (reference sequence). V lost 6 bases, J lost 14 bases, and 19 bases lay in between. The CDR3 length is 13 residues. The DNA of the CDR3 is TGTGCCAGCAGACCACCCTCTGACAGGTCACTGTTTTTT. Translated: CASRPPSDRSLFF.

The rearrangement joins TRBV2 to TRBJ1-1; D is undetermined. The CDR3 spans 13 residues. Germline V gene data show CDR1 as SNHLY and CDR2 as FYNNEI. V lost 5 bases, J lost 6 bases, and 13 bases lay in between. This chain's CDR3 is CASSWRAPPEAFF. CDR3 in DNA: TGTGCCAGCAGTTGGAGGGCCCCCCCTGAAGCTTTCTTT. Using reference TRBV2 and TRBJ1-1 for the parts outside the CDR3, the full variable domain is EPEVTQTPSHQVTQMGQEVILRCVPISNHLYFYWYRQILGQKVEFLVSFYNNEISEKSEIFDDQFSVERPDGSNFTLKIRSTKLEDSAMYFCASSWRAPPEAFFGQGTRLTVV.

This chain uses TRBV5-1 with TRBJ2-1, with 13 bases identical to TRBD2. This CDR3 has 17 residues. CDR1 is SGHRS and CDR2 is YFSETQ in the germline V gene. V shed 3 bases, J shed 5 bases, and the junction held 8 bases outside the gene matches. The CDR3 loop is CASSWAGTSGKNNEQFF. The CDR3, as DNA: TGCGCCAGCAGCTGGGCCGGGACTAGCGGGAAAAACAATGAGCAGTTCTTC.

As for this clone: An end of the junction differs from the germline gene, which may be a read error. The chain uses TRBV2 and TRBJ1-5, with 9 bases aligning to TRBD1. Germline CDR1 reads SNHLY; CDR2 reads FYNNEI. This CDR3 comprises 15 residues. This chain's CDR3 is CAGSRQGGLNQPQHF. CDR3 sequence (DNA): TGTGCCGGCAGTAGACAGGGGGGCCTCAATCAGCCCCAGCATTTT. The whole variable domain, remainder taken from reference TRBV2 and TRBJ1-5, is EPEVTQTPSHQVTQMGQEVILRCVPISNHLYFYWYRQILGQKVEFLVSFYNNEISEKSEIFDDQFSVERPDGSNFTLKIRSTKLEDSAMYFCAGSRQGGLNQPQHFGDGTRLSIL.

This clone came up a few times. The gene calls are TRBV19 and TRBJ1-5, with 7 bases identical to TRBD1. Germline V gives CDR1 LNHDA, CDR2 SQIVND (reference sequence). After removal of 7 bases from V and 0 bases from J, the junction contained 12 bases not matched to a gene. The CDR3 runs 17 residues. The DNA of the CDR3 is TGTGCCAGTACCCCAAACAGGGGCGGTTATAGCAATCAGCCCCAGCATTTT. Protein sequence: CASTPNRGGYSNQPQHF.

This chain connects TRBV9 to TRBJ2-3, with no clear D. This CDR3 has 11 residues. The V and J ends lost 2 bases and 9 bases respectively, with 7 bases between them. The V gene's germline CDR1 is SGDLS and CDR2 YYNGEE. CDR3 region: CASSVLETQYF. CDR3 coding DNA: TGTGCCAGCAGCGTTCTAGAAACGCAGTATTTT. The variable domain in full, with the rest retrieved from reference TRBV9 and TRBJ2-3, is DSGVTQTPKHLITATGQRVTLRCSPRSGDLSVYWYQQSLDQGLQFLIQYYNGEERAKGNILERFSAQQFPDLHSELNLSSLELGDSALYFCASSVLETQYFGPGTRLTVL.

The V gene is TRBV6-1, the J gene TRBJ1-1; D gene ambiguous. Trimming removed 6 bases from V and 1 base from J, with 9 bases in between. CDR3 length: 13 residues. Germline CDR1 reads MNHNS; CDR2 reads SASEGT. The CDR3 DNA reads TGTGCCAGCAGCTCTACAGAGAACACTGAAGCTTTCTTT. Amino acids: CASSSTENTEAFF.

The chain has TRBV28 and TRBJ2-1; 8 nucleotides align to TRBD1. CDR1 MDHEN and CDR2 SYDVKM come from the germline V gene. The CDR3 runs 15 residues. V lost 6 bases to trimming and J lost 2 bases; unmatched junction nucleotides: 6. As DNA, the CDR3 is TGTGCCAGCAGATCCCCAGGGGGCGCCTACAATGAGCAGTTCTTC. Protein product: CASRSPGGAYNEQFF.

This clone turned up a few times. The chain couples TRBV2 to TRBJ1-6; 9 positions match TRBD1. CDR3 length: 14 amino acids. V was pared by 6 bases and J by 7 bases, with 4 bases of the junction left unmatched. Germline V CDR1 and CDR2: SNHLY, FYNNEI. CDR3 in DNA: TGTGCCAGCAGCCAGGACAGGGGCAATTCACCCCTCCACTTT. It translates to CASSQDRGNSPLHF.